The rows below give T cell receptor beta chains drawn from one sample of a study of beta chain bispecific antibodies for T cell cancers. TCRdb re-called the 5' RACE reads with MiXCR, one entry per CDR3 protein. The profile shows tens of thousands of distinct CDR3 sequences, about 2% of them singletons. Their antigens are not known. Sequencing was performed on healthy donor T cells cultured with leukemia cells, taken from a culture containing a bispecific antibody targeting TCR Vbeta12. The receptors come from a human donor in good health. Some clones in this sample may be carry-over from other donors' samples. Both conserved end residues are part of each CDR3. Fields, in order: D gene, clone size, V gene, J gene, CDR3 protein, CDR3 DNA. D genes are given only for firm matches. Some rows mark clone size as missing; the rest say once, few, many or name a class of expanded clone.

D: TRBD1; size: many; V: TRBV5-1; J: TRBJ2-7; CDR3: CASSWGTGTYEQYF; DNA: TGCGCCAGCAGCTGGGGGACAGGGACCTACGAGCAGTACTTC
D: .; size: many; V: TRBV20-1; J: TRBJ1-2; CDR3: CSLPSKNGYTF; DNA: TGCAGTTTACCCTCCAAAAATGGCTACACCTTC
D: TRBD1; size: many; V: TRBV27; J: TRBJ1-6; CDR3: CASSPGTGTVTPLHF; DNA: TGTGCCAGCAGTCCCGGGACAGGAACGGTGACACCCCTCCACTTT
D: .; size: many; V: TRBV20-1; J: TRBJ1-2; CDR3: CSVQGFQGYTF; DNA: TGCAGTGTTCAGGGGTTTCAGGGCTACACCTTC
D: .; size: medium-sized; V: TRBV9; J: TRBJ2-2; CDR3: CASSFDGELFF; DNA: TGTGCCAGCAGCTTTGATGGGGAGCTGTTTTTT
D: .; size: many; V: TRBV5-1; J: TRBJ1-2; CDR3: CASSLQGSGYTF; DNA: TGCGCCAGCAGCTTACAGGGTTCCGGCTACACCTTC
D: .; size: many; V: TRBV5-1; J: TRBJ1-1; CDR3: CASSLEGHQNTEAFF; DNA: TGCGCCAGCAGCTTGGAGGGACATCAGAACACTGAAGCTTTCTTT
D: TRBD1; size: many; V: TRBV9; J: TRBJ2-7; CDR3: CASSSGQGVTYEQYF; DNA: TGTGCCAGCAGCTCCGGACAGGGGGTCACCTACGAGCAGTACTTC
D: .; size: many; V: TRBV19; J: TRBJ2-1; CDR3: CASSVGVEEQFF; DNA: TGTGCCAGTAGTGTCGGGGTTGAAGAGCAGTTCTTC
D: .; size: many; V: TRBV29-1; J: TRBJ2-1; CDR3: CSVARARDNEQFF; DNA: TGCAGCGTTGCGCGGGCCAGGGACAATGAGCAGTTCTTC
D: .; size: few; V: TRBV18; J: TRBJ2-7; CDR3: CASSPPLGLAHEQYF; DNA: TGTGCCAGCTCACCACCGCTGGGTTTGGCCCACGAGCAGTACTTC
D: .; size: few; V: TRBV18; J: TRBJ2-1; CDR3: CASSPVGGNEQFF; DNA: TGTGCCAGCTCACCTGTTGGGGGCAATGAGCAGTTCTTC
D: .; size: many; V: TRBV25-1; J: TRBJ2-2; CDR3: CASSEGSTGELFF; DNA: TGTGCCAGCAGTGAAGGAAGCACCGGGGAGCTGTTTTTT
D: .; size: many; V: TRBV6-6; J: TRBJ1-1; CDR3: CASSYSLGTEAFF; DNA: TGTGCCAGCAGTTACTCGCTGGGGACTGAAGCTTTCTTT
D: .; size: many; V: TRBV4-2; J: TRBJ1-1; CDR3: CASSQEGGSENTEAFF; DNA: TGTGCCAGCAGCCAAGAGGGCGGCAGCGAAAACACTGAAGCTTTCTTT
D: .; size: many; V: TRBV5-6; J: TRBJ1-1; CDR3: CASSFGGYTEAFF; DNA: TGTGCCAGCAGCTTTGGGGGATACACTGAAGCTTTCTTT
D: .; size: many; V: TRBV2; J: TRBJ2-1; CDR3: CASTDPGGRTYNEQFF; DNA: TGTGCCAGCACCGATCCCGGGGGGCGCACCTACAATGAGCAGTTCTTC
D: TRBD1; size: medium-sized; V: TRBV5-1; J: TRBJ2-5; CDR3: CASSLGQGQETQYF; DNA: TGCGCCAGCAGCCTAGGACAGGGGCAAGAGACCCAGTACTTC
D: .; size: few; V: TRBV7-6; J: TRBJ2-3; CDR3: CASSLAGGLIDTQYF; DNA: TGTGCCAGCAGCTTAGCCGGGGGGCTCATAGATACGCAGTATTTT
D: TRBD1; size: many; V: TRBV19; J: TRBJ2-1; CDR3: CASSIDVEEGADDEQFF; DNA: TGTGCCAGTAGTATAGATGTGGAAGAGGGGGCAGACGATGAGCAGTTCTTC
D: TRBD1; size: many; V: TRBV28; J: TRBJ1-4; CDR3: CASSLGQGFNEKLFF; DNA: TGTGCCAGCAGTTTGGGACAGGGATTTAATGAAAAACTGTTTTTT
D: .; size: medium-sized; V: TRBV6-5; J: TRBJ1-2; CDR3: CASRKTGIGGYGYTF; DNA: TGTGCCAGCAGGAAAACAGGGATAGGTGGCTATGGCTACACCTTC
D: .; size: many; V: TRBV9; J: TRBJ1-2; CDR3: CASSQGWGEYGYTF; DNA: TGTGCCAGCAGCCAGGGGTGGGGCGAATATGGCTACACCTTC
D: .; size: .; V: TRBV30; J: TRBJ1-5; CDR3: CACSRQGNQPQHF; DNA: TGTGCCTGCAGCAGACAGGGCAATCAGCCCCAGCATTTT
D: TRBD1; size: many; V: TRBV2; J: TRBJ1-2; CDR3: CASLIFGTDVYGYTF; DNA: TGTGCCAGCTTGATATTCGGGACAGATGTCTATGGCTACACCTTC
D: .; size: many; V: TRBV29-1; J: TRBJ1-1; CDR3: CSVDVDREVWTEAFF; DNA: TGCAGCGTTGACGTGGACAGAGAGGTTTGGACTGAAGCTTTCTTT
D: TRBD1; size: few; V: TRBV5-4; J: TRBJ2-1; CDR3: CASSLDYMGQGGNEQFF; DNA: TGTGCCAGCAGCTTGGACTATATGGGACAGGGCGGCAATGAGCAGTTCTTC